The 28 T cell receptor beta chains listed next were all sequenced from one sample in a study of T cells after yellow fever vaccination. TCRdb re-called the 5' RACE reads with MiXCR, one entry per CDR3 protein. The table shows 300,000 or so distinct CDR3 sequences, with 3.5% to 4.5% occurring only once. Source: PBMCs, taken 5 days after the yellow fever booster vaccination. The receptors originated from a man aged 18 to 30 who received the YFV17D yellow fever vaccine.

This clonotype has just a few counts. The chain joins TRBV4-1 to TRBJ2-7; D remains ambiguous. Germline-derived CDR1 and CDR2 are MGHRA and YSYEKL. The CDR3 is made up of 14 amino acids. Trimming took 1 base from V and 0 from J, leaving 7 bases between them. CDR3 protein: CASSQGVLSYEQYF. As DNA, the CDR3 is TGCGCCAGCAGCCAAGGGGTCCTCTCCTACGAGCAGTACTTC.

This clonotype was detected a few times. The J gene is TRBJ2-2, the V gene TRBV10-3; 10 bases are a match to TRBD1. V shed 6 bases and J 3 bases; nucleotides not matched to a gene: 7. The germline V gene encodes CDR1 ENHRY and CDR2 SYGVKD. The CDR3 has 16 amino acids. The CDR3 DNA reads TGTGCCATCAGGGGCTCAGGGACAGGGGACACCGGGGAGCTGTTTTTT. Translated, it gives CAIRGSGTGDTGELFF.

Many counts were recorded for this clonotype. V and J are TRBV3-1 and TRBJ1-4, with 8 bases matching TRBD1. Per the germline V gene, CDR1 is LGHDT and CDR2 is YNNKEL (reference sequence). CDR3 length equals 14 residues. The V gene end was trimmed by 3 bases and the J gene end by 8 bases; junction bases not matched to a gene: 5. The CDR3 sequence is CASSQTGVREKLFF. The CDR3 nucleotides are TGTGCCAGCAGCCAGACAGGGGTACGGGAAAAACTGTTTTTT.

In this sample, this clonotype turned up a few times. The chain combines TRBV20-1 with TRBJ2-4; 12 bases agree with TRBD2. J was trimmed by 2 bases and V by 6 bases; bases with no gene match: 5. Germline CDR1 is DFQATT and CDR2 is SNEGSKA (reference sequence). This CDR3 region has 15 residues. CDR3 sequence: CSAVLAGGTKNIQYF. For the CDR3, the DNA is TGCAGTGCCGTACTAGCGGGGGGTACCAAAAACATTCAGTACTTC.

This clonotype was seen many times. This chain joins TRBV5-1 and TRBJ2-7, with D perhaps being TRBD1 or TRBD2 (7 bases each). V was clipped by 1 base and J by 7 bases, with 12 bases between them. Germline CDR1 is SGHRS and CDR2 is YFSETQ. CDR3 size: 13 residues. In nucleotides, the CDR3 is TGCGCCAGCAGCTTGATCAGGGGGGGGGAGCAGTACGTC. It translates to CASSLIRGGEQYV.

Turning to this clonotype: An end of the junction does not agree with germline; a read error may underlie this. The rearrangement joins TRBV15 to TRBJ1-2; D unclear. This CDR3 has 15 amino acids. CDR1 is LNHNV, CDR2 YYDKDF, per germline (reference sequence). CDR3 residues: CATSSSHAGRLEYFF. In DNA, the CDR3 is TGTGCCACCAGCAGTTCCCACGCCGGGCGTTTGGAATACTTCTTC.

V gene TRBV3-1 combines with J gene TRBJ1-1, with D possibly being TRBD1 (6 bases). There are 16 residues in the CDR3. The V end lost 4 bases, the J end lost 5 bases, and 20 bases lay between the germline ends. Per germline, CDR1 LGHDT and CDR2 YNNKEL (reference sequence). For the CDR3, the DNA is TGTGCCAGCAGCCCAAGGGGGACGGGGGGGCGGACTGAAGCTTTCTTT. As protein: CASSPRGTGGRTEAFF.

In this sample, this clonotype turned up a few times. The CDR3 sequence: CASSPEGRAEAFF. DNA of the CDR3: TGTGCCAGCAGCCCCGAGGGGAGGGCTGAAGCTTTCTTT. V is TRBV7-3 and J is TRBJ1-1; tentative D call: TRBD1 (5 bases). This CDR3 comprises 13 residues. Germline V CDR1 and CDR2: SGHTA, FQGTGA. Trimming pared 5 bases from V and 6 bases from J, leaving 13 bases between.

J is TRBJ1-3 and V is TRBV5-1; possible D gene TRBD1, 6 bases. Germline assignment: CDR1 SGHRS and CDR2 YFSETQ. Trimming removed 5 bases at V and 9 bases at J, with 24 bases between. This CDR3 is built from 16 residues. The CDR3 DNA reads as TGCGCCAGCAGGATTACAGGGACGGTCGGCCCTTCCACCATATATTTT. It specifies CASRITGTVGPSTIYF.

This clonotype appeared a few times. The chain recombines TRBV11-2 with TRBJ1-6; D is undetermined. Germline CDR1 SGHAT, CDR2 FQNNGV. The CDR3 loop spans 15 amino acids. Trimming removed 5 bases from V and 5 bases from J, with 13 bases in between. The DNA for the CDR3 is TGTGCCAGCAGCCTCCAAGGGCAGAATAATTCACCCCTCCACTTT. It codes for CASSLQGQNNSPLHF.

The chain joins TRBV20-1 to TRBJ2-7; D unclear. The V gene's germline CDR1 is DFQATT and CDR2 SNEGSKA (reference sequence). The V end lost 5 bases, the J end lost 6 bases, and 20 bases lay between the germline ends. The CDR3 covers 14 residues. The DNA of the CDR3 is TGCAGTGCTTCAGCTCGGGTATCAAGATTCGAGCAGTACGTC. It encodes CSASARVSRFEQYV.

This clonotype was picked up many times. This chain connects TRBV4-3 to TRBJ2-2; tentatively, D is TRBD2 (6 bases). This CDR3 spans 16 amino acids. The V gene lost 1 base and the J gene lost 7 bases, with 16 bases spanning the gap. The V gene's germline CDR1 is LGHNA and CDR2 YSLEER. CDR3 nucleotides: TGCGCCAGCAGCCAAGCGTTCGGGGGATCCTACGGGGAGCTGTTTTTT. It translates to CASSQAFGGSYGELFF.

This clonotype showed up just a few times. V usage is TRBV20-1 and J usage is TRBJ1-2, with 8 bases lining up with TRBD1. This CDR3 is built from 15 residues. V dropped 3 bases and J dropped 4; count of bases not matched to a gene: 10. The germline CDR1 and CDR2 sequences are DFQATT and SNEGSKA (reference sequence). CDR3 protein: CSASPAGGEGYGYTF. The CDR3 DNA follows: TGCAGTGCTAGTCCTGCAGGGGGCGAAGGCTATGGCTACACCTTC.

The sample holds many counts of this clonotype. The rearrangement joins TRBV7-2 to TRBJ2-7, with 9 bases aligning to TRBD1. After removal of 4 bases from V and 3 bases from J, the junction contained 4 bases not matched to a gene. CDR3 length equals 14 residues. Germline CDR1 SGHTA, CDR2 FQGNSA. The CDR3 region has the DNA TGTGCCAGCAGCTCCGGGACAGGGTACTACGAGCAGTACTTC. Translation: CASSSGTGYYEQYF.

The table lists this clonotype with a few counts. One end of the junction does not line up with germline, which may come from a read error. CDR3: CASSPGTGGGLF. For the CDR3, the DNA is TGTGCCAGCAGCCCTGGGACAGGAGGAGGGCTCTTT. This rearrangement joins TRBV5-4 to TRBJ1-1; TRBD1 matches at 8 bases. The CDR3 has 12 residues. The germline gives CDR1 SGHNT, CDR2 YYREEE (reference sequence).

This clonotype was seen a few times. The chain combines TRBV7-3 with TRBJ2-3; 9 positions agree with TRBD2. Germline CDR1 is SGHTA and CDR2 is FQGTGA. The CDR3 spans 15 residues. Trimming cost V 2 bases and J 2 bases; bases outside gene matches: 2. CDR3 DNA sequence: TGTGCCAGCAGCTTACTAGCGGGGACCACAGATACGCAGTATTTT. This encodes CASSLLAGTTDTQYF.

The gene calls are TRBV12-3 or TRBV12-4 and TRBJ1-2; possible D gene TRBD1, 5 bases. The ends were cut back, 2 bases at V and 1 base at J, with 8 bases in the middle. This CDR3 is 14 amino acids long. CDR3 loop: CASSLRGFNYGYTF. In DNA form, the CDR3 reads TGTGCCAGCAGTTTACGGGGGTTTAACTATGGCTACACCTTC.

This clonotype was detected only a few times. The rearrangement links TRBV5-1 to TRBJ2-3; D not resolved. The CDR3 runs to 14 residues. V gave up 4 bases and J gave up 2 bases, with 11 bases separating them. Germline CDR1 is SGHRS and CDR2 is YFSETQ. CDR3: CASSLRSLTDTQYF. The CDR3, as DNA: TGCGCCAGCAGCCTACGGTCGCTCACAGATACGCAGTATTTT.

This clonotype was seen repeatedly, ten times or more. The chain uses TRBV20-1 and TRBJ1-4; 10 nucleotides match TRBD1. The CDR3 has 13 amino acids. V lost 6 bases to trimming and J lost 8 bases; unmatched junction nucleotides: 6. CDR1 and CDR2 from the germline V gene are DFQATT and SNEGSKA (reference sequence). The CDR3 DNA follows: TGCAGTGCCTCGGACAGGGGGAGCGAAAAACTGTTTTTT. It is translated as CSASDRGSEKLFF.

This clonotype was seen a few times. For the CDR3, the DNA is TGTGCCACCAGCAGATTTAATCAGCCCCAGCATTTT. It encodes CATSRFNQPQHF. V is TRBV15 and J is TRBJ1-5; D gene unclear. CDR3 length: 12 residues. V lost 2 bases and J 4 bases, leaving 3 bases between the germline ends. CDR1 is LNHNV and CDR2 is YYDKDF in the germline V gene (reference sequence).

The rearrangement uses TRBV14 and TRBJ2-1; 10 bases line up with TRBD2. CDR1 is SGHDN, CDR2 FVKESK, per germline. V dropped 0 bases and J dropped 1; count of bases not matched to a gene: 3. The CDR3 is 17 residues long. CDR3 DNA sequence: TGTGCCAGCAGCCAAGATCAAGCGGGGGGGTCCTACAATGAGCAGTTCTTC. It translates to CASSQDQAGGSYNEQFF.

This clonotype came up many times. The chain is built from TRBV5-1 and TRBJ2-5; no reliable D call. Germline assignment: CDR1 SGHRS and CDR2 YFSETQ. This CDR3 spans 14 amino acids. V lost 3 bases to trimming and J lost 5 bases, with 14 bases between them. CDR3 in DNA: TGCGCCAGCAGCTCGGTCTTATCCGGGGAGACCCAGTACTTC. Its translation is CASSSVLSGETQYF.

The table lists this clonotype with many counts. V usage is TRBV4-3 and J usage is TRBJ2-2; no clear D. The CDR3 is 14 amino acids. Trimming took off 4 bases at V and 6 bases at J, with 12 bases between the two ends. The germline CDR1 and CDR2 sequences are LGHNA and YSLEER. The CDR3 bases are TGCGCCAGCAGCCTACGGCCGGGTTCCGGGGAGCTGTTTTTT. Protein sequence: CASSLRPGSGELFF.

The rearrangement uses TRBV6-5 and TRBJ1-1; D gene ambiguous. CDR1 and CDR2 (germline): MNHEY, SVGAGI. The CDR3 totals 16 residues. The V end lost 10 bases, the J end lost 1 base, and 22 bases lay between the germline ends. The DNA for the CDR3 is TGTGCCATATTCGTCCGACACGGAAAAGGGAACACTGAAGCTTTCTTT. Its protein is CAIFVRHGKGNTEAFF.

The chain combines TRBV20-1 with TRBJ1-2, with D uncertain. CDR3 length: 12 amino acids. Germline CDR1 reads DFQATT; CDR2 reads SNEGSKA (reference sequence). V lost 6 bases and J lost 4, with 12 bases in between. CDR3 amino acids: CSASSGLYGYTF. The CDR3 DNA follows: TGCAGTGCATCTTCAGGACTCTATGGCTACACCTTC.

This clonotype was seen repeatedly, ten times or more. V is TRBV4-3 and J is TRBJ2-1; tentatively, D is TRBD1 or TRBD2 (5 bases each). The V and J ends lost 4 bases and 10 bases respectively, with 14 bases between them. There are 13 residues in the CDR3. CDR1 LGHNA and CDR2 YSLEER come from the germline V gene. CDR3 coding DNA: TGCGCCAGCAGCCCCTCCCTGAGGGGCGAGCAGTTCTTC. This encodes CASSPSLRGEQFF.

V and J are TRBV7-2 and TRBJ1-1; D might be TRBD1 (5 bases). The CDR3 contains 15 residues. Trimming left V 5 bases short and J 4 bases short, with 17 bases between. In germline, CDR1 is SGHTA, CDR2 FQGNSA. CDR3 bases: TGTGCCAGCAGCAATAGAAGGGGAGGGGCCACTGAAGCTTTCTTT. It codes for CASSNRRGGATEAFF.

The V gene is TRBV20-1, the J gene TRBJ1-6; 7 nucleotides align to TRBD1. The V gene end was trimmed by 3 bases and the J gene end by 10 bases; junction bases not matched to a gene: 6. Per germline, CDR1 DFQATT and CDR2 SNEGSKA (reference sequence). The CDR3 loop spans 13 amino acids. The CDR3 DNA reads TGCAGTGCTAGGACAGGGTTCCGGTCACCCCTCCACTTT. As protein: CSARTGFRSPLHF.